This passage covers 9 T cell receptor beta chains from one sample sequenced in a study of T cells in narcolepsy (dated by TCRdb to the late 2010s). The protocol used for the library was the immunoSEQ multiplex PCR assay. TCRdb provides this immuneACCESS table in a form limited to in-frame rearrangements. Some clones are lacking; in checked studies, under half of them reflect an unresolved V gene, and why the rest are absent is not known. The sample profile shows tens of thousands of clones; under 95% of them were found once. The biggest ten clones account for roughly 0.99% of the sample. What was sequenced was CD45RA- memory CD4+ T cells from PBMCs. This specimen's cell subset or site label, per the study, means: memory T cells sorted ex vivo from peripheral blood. Receptors were obtained from a human donor with narcolepsy.

The chain carries TRBV18 and TRBJ2-6, with D possibly matching TRBD1 (6 bases). CDR3 length equals 18 residues. Germline values: CDR1 KGHSH, CDR2 LQKENI. The V and J ends lost 3 bases and 4 bases respectively, with 19 bases between them. CDR3 sequence: CASSPGRRSQGGANVLTF. Here the CDR3 DNA reads TGTGCCAGCTCACCGGGTCGCAGGTCGCAGGGGGGGGCCAACGTCCTGACTTTC.

The V call is TRBV6-6, the J call TRBJ2-5; D gene uncertain. Germline V lookup: CDR1 MNHNY, CDR2 SVGAGI (reference sequence). V gave up 5 bases and J gave up 3 bases, with 10 bases separating them. This CDR3 comprises 13 residues. As DNA, the CDR3 is TGTGCCAGCAGTCCCTACAGAGAAGAGACCCAGTACTTC. The encoded protein is CASSPYREETQYF.

The chain links TRBV2 to TRBJ2-2, with TRBD1 matching 9 bases. Germline V gene lookup returns CDR1 SNHLY and CDR2 FYNNEI. The CDR3 extends over 15 amino acids. J was trimmed by 3 bases and V by 7 bases; bases with no gene match: 6. The CDR3 DNA reads as TGTGCCAGCACTGAGACAGGGGGAGACACCGGGGAGCTGTTTTTT. It encodes CASTETGGDTGELFF. Drawing the rest from reference TRBV2 and TRBJ2-2, the complete variable domain is EPEVTQTPSHQVTQMGQEVILRCVPISNHLYFYWYRQILGQKVEFLVSFYNNEISEKSEIFDDQFSVERPDGSNFTLKIRSTKLEDSAMYFCASTETGGDTGELFFGEGSRLTVL.

This clone has just one count. The chain employs TRBV4-2 and TRBJ2-7, with a weak D call TRBD2 (6 bases). CDR1 is LGHNA and CDR2 is YNFKEQ in the germline V gene. The CDR3 covers 11 residues. V was cut by 6 bases and J by 6 bases, with 9 bases left in between. CDR3 DNA sequence: TGTGCCAGCAGGGGAGCGGGCGAGCAGTACTTC. Amino acids: CASRGAGEQYF.

This chain links TRBV28 with TRBJ2-7; TRBD2 matches 10 bases. The V gene's germline CDR1 is MDHEN and CDR2 SYDVKM. V lost 3 bases to trimming and J lost 3 bases; unmatched junction nucleotides: 8. The CDR3 extends over 16 amino acids. The CDR3 loop is CASSFGGASGSYEQYF. The CDR3 nucleotides read TGTGCCAGCAGTTTTGGTGGGGCTAGCGGGAGCTACGAGCAGTACTTC.

CDR3 DNA: TGTGCCAGCACCCAGGGCGGGAGCTCCCATGAGCAGTTCTTC. It yields the protein CASTQGGSSHEQFF. The chain uses TRBV28 and TRBJ2-1; 7 nucleotides agree with TRBD2. Germline V gives CDR1 MDHEN, CDR2 SYDVKM. Trimming cost V 7 bases and J 8 bases; bases outside gene matches: 11. The CDR3 is made up of 14 amino acids.

The chain is built from TRBV11-3 and TRBJ2-3; 7 bases align to TRBD1. The CDR3 has 16 residues. Trimming took 5 bases from V and 2 from J; bases not matched to a gene: 10. CDR1 and CDR2 from the germline V gene are SGHNT and YENEEA. CDR3 nucleotide sequence: TGTGCCAGCAGCAATTACAGGGGCTCTCCCACAGATACGCAGTATTTT. Translation gives CASSNYRGSPTDTQYF.

The chain combines TRBV30 with TRBJ2-3, with TRBD2 matching 14 bases. This CDR3 is built from 15 residues. The germline V gene encodes CDR1 GTSNPN and CDR2 SVGIG (reference sequence). V dropped 7 bases and J dropped 4; count of bases not matched to a gene: 7. The CDR3 nucleotides read TGTGCCTACTCGGGGACTAGCGGGAGACCAGATACGCAGTATTTT. This gives the protein CAYSGTSGRPDTQYF.

The rearrangement links TRBV10-3 to TRBJ2-1; D gene ambiguous. This CDR3 has 13 residues. V was trimmed by 8 bases and J by 7 bases, leaving 15 bases between them. The V gene's germline CDR1 is ENHRY and CDR2 SYGVKD. CDR3 DNA: TGTGCCATCGCCGGTTACGACGGGAATGAGCAGTTCTTC. It encodes CAIAGYDGNEQFF.